This record looks at one TCR beta chain sequence and its context. The antigen is undetermined. Germline lookup yields CDR1 SQVTM and CDR2 ANQGSEA. The CDR3 runs 16 residues. V gave up 1 base and J gave up 2 bases; unmatched junction bases: 8. From the 5' RACE reads, TCRdb called clonotypes with MiXCR, one entry per CDR3 protein. This sample has approximately 540,000 distinct CDR3 sequences, with about 13% found just once. This sample is part of a study of CD8 T cells in ankylosing spondylitis. Overall study results and limits: Apparently characteristic of ankylosing spondylitis blood was a TCR beta motif (under ten highly homologous variants).

Specimen: blood, either unsorted or a sorted T cell fraction (not recorded which). The sequence was obtained from a male donor with ankylosing spondylitis. V gene TRBV29-1 combines with J gene TRBJ2-5, with 9 bases matching TRBD2. CDR3 DNA: TGCAGCGTTGAAGGTAGCGGGAGATCCCTTCAAGAGACCCAGTACTTC. Translating it yields CSVEGSGRSLQETQYF.